This paragraph covers one TCR beta chain sequence. The antigen remains undetermined. Indicated time point: week 23, last vaccination. A single vaccine dose contained 300 ug of mutant IDH1 20-mer peptide, and topical imiquimod was used with it. This sample was taken from a study of a mutant IDH1 vaccine in newly diagnosed glioma. Some clones are missing from TCRdb's copy, which holds only in-frame ones; the method was immunoSEQ multiplex PCR. In the table there are about 56,000 clones, around 87% of which are singletons. V lost 3 bases and J lost 4, with 9 bases in between. The CDR3 is 13 residues long. The germline gives CDR1 SGHVS, CDR2 FNYEAQ.

The sequence was obtained from a man aged 35 to 55 with glioma. The sequencing used PBMCs, collected from a glioma patient whose treatment included an IDH1 peptide vaccine. The chain has TRBV7-6 and TRBJ1-1, with D tentatively TRBD1 (6 bases). The CDR3 nucleotides are TGTGCCAGCAGCTTTATAGGGGGCACTGAAGCTTTCTTT. Translated, it gives CASSFIGGTEAFF.